This T cell receptor beta chain was recorded in a study of T-cell memory formation after mild COVID-19. One entry per CDR3 protein results from TCRdb running MiXCR on the 5' RACE reads. The repertoire holds fewer than 650,000 distinct CDR3 sequences, with 15% to 20% as singletons. V lost 1 base and J lost 2, with 6 bases in between. Germline CDR1 DFQATT, CDR2 SNEGSKA (reference sequence). The CDR3 spans 12 residues. This clonotype occurred a few times. Sequenced material: PBMCs or a T cell subset sorted from them (not recorded which). The sequence was obtained from an adult woman who had mild COVID-19 (a few samples of this study predate the infection). Cell type and time point are not known. The J gene is TRBJ2-7, the V gene TRBV20-1; D is uncertain. The CDR3: CSARAQAYEQYF. The CDR3, as DNA: TGCAGTGCTAGAGCGCAGGCCTACGAGCAGTACTTC.